This T cell receptor (beta chain) came from a study of T cell responses to AZD1222 COVID-19 vaccine. Study-wide findings and caveats: Nearly half of unique spike-specific TCRs reportedly avoided B.1.351 and B.1.1.7 mutated regions.

Germline loops: CDR1 SGHTA, CDR2 FQGTGA. The V and J ends lost 1 base and 6 bases respectively, with 11 bases between them. The CDR3 spans 14 residues. Sequenced by immunoSEQ multiplex PCR; TCRdb stores in-frame clones only, minus some. Of more than 95,000 clones in the sample, around 85% were seen once. Comments on this clone: Its antigen is as yet unknown.

This sample comprised peripheral blood, obtained on day 0 of MenACWY control vaccination. The V gene is TRBV7-3, the J gene TRBJ2-3; TRBD1 is a possible D gene (5 bases). This receptor was identified in an adult in good health. The DNA for the CDR3 is TGTGCCAGCAGCTTAAATCCAGCAGGGGATACGCAGTATTTT. This codes for CASSLNPAGDTQYF.